This T cell receptor beta chain was recovered during a study of blood T cell repertoires in COVID-19. Study information: Samples taken during acute and convalescent COVID-19 were collected in the United States, Italy and Spain. From T cells, B-cell-depleted T cells, or PBMCs came the material, which was cDNA or gDNA.

Data came from immunoSEQ multiplex PCR; TCRdb stores just in-frame clones and leaves some out. The repertoire consists of over 200,000 clones, with around 90% occurring once and the leading ten covering over 0.55%. This sequence originates from a human donor in a cohort sampled during active COVID-19. The sample consisted of peripheral blood.

The CDR3 DNA sequence: TGTGCCAGCAGCTCCCTCTCGTACGAGCAGTACTTC. This codes for CASSSLSYEQYF. J is TRBJ2-7 and V is TRBV11-2; D gene ambiguous. The V end was cut by 4 bases, the J end by 4 bases, with 8 bases between. The CDR3 has 12 amino acids. Germline V gene data show CDR1 as SGHAT and CDR2 as FQNNGV. Based on the CDR3 plus reference TRBV11-2 and TRBJ2-7, the full variable domain is EAGVAQSPRYKIIEKRQSVAFWCNPISGHATLYWYQQILGQGPKLLIQFQNNGVVDDSQLPKDRFSAERLKGVDSTLKIQPAKLEDSAVYLCASSSLSYEQYFGPGTRLTVT.